Following are 20 T cell receptor beta chains from one sample sequenced in a study of blood T cell repertoires in COVID-19. Assay: immunoSEQ multiplex PCR; the TCRdb copy retains only in-frame clones and omits some. The data show tens of thousands of clones, with 83% seen just once and 6% to 7.5% held by the top ten. Input material: peripheral blood. The receptors come from a man in his sixties with active COVID-19.

In this sample, this clone turned up a few times. V is TRBV7-3 and J is TRBJ2-2, with 7 bases fitting TRBD2. V shed 8 bases and J 5 bases; nucleotides not matched to a gene: 8. CDR1 is SGHTA, CDR2 FQGTGA, per germline. This CDR3 is 14 amino acids long. The CDR3 region is CASERGTSTGELFF. CDR3 bases: TGTGCCAGCGAGCGGGGAACCTCTACCGGGGAGCTGTTTTTT.

The rearrangement uses TRBV7-2 and TRBJ2-5; 11 bases are shared with TRBD2. Trimming removed 1 base from V and 9 bases from J; junction bases left unmatched: 16. The CDR3 contains 18 residues. The V gene's germline CDR1 is SGHTA and CDR2 FQGNSA. The CDR3 DNA follows: TGTGCCAGCAGCTTAGGAACGGGACTAGCGGCTGCCACCAGGGCCCAGTACTTC. Protein product: CASSLGTGLAAATRAQYF.

This chain links TRBV5-1 with TRBJ1-5; no clear D. This CDR3 has 15 amino acids. Germline V CDR1 and CDR2: SGHRS, YFSETQ. V gave up 4 bases and J gave up 8 bases, with 19 bases separating them. The CDR3 coding sequence is TGCGCCAGCAGCCCCGGAGGTATCGGCGGGGAGCCCCAGCATTTT. This codes for CASSPGGIGGEPQHF. The full variable domain, rest sourced from reference TRBV5-1 and TRBJ1-5, is KAGVTQTPRYLIKTRGQQVTLSCSPISGHRSVSWYQQTPGQGLQFLFEYFSETQRNKGNFPGRFSGRQFSNSRSEMNVSTLELGDSALYLCASSPGGIGGEPQHFGDGTRLSIL.

The chain joins TRBV15 to TRBJ2-7, with 9 bases aligning to TRBD1. The V gene end was trimmed by 1 base and the J gene end by 0 bases; junction bases not matched to a gene: 10. Germline lookup yields CDR1 LNHNV and CDR2 YYDKDF (reference sequence). This CDR3 is 18 amino acids long. This CDR3 is CATSRVGPGQGFSYEQYF. The CDR3 nucleotides are TGTGCCACCAGCAGAGTAGGACCGGGACAGGGTTTCTCCTACGAGCAGTACTTC.

The genes are TRBV2 and TRBJ2-2, with TRBD2 identical over 8 bases. Losses at the gene ends were 6 bases for V and 3 bases for J; bases not matched to a gene: 6. CDR1 is SNHLY, CDR2 FYNNEI, per germline. This CDR3 is built from 15 residues. In DNA form, the CDR3 reads TGTGCCAGCAGCGTAGCGGGAAGGGACACCGGGGAGCTGTTTTTT. Its protein product is CASSVAGRDTGELFF.

V is TRBV7-2 and J is TRBJ1-3, with D possibly being TRBD1 (6 bases). Germline assignment: CDR1 SGHTA and CDR2 FQGNSA. Deletions cut 3 bases from V and 0 bases from J, with 9 bases between. The CDR3 spans 15 residues. CDR3 loop: CASSLDSNSGNTIYF. The DNA for the CDR3 is TGTGCCAGCAGCTTGGACAGCAACTCTGGAAACACCATATATTTT.

This clone was seen a handful of times. The J gene is TRBJ2-7, the V gene TRBV10-2, with TRBD1 as a possible D gene (5 bases). V gave up 8 bases and J gave up 1 base, with 9 bases separating them. CDR1 WSHSY and CDR2 SAAADI come from the germline V gene. This CDR3 is 12 amino acids long. The DNA of the CDR3 is TGCGCCAGCCAGGACATTTCCTACGAGCAGTACTTC. Translating gives CASQDISYEQYF.

This clone was seen a few times. V usage is TRBV12-3 or TRBV12-4 and J usage is TRBJ1-1; unclear D gene. CDR3 length equals 13 residues. V was cut by 6 bases and J by 3 bases, with 11 bases left in between. The DNA of the CDR3 is TGTGCCAGCAGCCGATACACAGACACTGAAGCTTTCTTT. This gives the protein CASSRYTDTEAFF.

This clone has just a few counts. This chain links TRBV9 with TRBJ2-7, with 8 bases lining up with TRBD1. V shed 3 bases, J shed 3 bases, and the junction held 5 bases outside the gene matches. This CDR3 has 14 residues. Germline lookup yields CDR1 SGDLS and CDR2 YYNGEE. CDR3 sequence reads: CASSGTGRSYEQYF. The CDR3 bases are TGTGCCAGCAGCGGGACAGGGCGAAGCTACGAGCAGTACTTC.

The V and J genes are TRBV24-1 and TRBJ2-5, with a tentative D call TRBD1 (6 bases). Germline CDR1 KGHDR, CDR2 SFDVKD. The CDR3 sequence is 14 residues long. V lost 4 bases to trimming and J lost 0 bases, with 8 bases between them. CDR3: CATSERTDQETQYF. DNA for the CDR3: TGTGCCACCAGTGAACGGACAGACCAAGAGACCCAGTACTTC.

This clone was found a few times. The chain uses TRBV28 and TRBJ2-2; D gene ambiguous. In germline, CDR1 is MDHEN, CDR2 SYDVKM. Trimming cost V 3 bases and J 3 bases, with 5 bases left between them. The CDR3 extends over 13 amino acids. CDR3 nucleotide sequence: TGTGCCAGCAGTTTCTTTGACACCGGGGAGCTGTTTTTT. As protein: CASSFFDTGELFF. The full variable domain, its missing parts supplied by reference TRBV28 and TRBJ2-2, is DVKVTQSSRYLVKRTGEKVFLECVQDMDHENMFWYRQDPGLGLRLIYFSYDVKMKEKGDIPEGYSVSREKKERFSLILESASTNQTSMYLCASSFFDTGELFFGEGSRLTVL.

The table lists this clone with a count of one. This rearrangement joins TRBV6-5 to TRBJ1-2, with TRBD1 matching 7 bases. Germline lookup yields CDR1 MNHEY and CDR2 SVGAGI. V was pared by 6 bases and J by 2 bases, with 9 bases of the junction left unmatched. The CDR3 runs to 15 residues. The CDR3 loop reads CASRTRDSSNYGYTF. The CDR3 nucleotides are TGTGCCAGCAGGACCCGGGACAGTTCAAACTATGGCTACACCTTC.

The chain is built from TRBV4-1 and TRBJ2-7; 7 bases match TRBD2. The CDR3 totals 14 residues. The germline V gene encodes CDR1 MGHRA and CDR2 YSYEKL. With V trimmed by 4 bases and J by 7 bases, 10 bases remained unmatched. As DNA, the CDR3 is TGCGCCAGCAGCCGCGGGACTAACCCCTGGGAGCAGTACTTC. Its protein product is CASSRGTNPWEQYF.

The chain uses TRBV2 and TRBJ2-2; the D gene is possibly TRBD1 (5 bases). The CDR3 extends over 12 amino acids. Trimming took 5 bases from V and 6 from J, leaving 7 bases between them. Germline V gene data show CDR1 as SNHLY and CDR2 as FYNNEI. The chain's CDR3 is CASSRGSGELFF. In DNA form, the CDR3 reads TGTGCCAGCAGTAGGGGCTCCGGGGAGCTGTTTTTT.

This clone was observed a handful of times. The chain joins TRBV9 to TRBJ1-2; 7 bases are shared with TRBD1. The germline V gene has CDR1 SGDLS and CDR2 YYNGEE. V lost 7 bases and J lost 2; bases outside the gene matches: 5. The CDR3 has 13 amino acids. Written as DNA, the CDR3 is TGTGCCAGCGGGGGACAGACGAACTATGGCTACACCTTC. It is translated as CASGGQTNYGYTF.

This sequence joins TRBV12-3 or TRBV12-4 and TRBJ1-6; 8 nucleotides align to TRBD1. This CDR3 spans 13 amino acids. The junction had 4 bases not matched to a gene; V was cut back by 9 bases and J by 6 bases. CDR3 sequence: CASKQGVNSPLHF. The CDR3 DNA follows: TGTGCCAGTAAACAGGGGGTTAATTCACCCCTCCACTTT.

The chain carries TRBV28 and TRBJ2-5, with D tentatively TRBD2 (5 bases). This CDR3 comprises 15 residues. The germline V gene has CDR1 MDHEN and CDR2 SYDVKM. V lost 2 bases and J 7 bases, leaving 17 bases between the germline ends. Here the CDR3 DNA reads TGTGCCAGCAGTTTAGGGCCAACAGCTGCGGGGACCCAGTACTTC. Its translation: CASSLGPTAAGTQYF.

This chain connects TRBV7-3 to TRBJ2-5; 11 bases map to TRBD2. Germline V gene data show CDR1 as SGHTA and CDR2 as FQGTGA. CDR3 length equals 15 residues. The J segment lost 4 bases and the V segment lost 5 bases, leaving 6 bases of the junction unmatched. CDR3 sequence (DNA): TGTGCCAGCAGCCCTAGCGGGGGGCCAGGAGAGACCCAGTACTTC. Amino acid sequence: CASSPSGGPGETQYF.

This clone was detected a few times. This rearrangement joins TRBV6-5 to TRBJ2-5; D gene unclear. The CDR3 has 15 residues. V shed 4 bases and J shed 1 base, with 13 bases lying between them. Per the germline V gene, CDR1 is MNHEY and CDR2 is SVGAGI. The CDR3 loop reads CASSFAQDIQETQYF. In DNA form, the CDR3 reads TGTGCCAGCAGTTTCGCCCAGGATATCCAAGAGACCCAGTACTTC.

For the CDR3, the DNA is TGTGCCAGCAGCGACATGATGAACACTGAAGCTTTCTTT. Its protein is CASSDMMNTEAFF. V usage is TRBV7-9 and J usage is TRBJ1-1, with D unresolved. V lost 5 bases and J lost 0, with 7 bases in between. This CDR3 comprises 13 residues. CDR1 is SEHNR, CDR2 FQNEAQ, per germline (reference sequence).